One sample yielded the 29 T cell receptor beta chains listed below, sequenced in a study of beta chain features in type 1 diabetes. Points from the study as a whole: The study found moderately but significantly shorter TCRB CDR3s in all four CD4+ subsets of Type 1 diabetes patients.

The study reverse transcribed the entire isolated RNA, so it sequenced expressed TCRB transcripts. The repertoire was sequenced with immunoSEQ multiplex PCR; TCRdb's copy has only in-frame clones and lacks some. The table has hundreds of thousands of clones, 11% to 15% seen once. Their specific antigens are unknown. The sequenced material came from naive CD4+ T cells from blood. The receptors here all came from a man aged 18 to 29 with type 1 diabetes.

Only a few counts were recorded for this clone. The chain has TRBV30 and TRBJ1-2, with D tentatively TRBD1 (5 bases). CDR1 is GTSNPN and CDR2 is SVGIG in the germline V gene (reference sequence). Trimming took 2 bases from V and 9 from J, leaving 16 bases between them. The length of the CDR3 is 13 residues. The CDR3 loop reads CAWSPAGRVSYTF. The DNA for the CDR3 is TGTGCCTGGAGTCCGGCAGGGAGGGTTAGCTACACCTTC.

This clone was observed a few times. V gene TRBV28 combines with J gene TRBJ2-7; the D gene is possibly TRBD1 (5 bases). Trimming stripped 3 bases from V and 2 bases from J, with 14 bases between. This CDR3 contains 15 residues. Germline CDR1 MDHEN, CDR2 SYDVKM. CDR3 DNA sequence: TGTGCCAGCAGTTTCTCCTGGGGCAGGCCCTACGAGCAGTACTTC. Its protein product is CASSFSWGRPYEQYF. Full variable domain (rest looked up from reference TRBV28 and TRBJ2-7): DVKVTQSSRYLVKRTGEKVFLECVQDMDHENMFWYRQDPGLGLRLIYFSYDVKMKEKGDIPEGYSVSREKKERFSLILESASTNQTSMYLCASSFSWGRPYEQYFGPGTRLTVT.

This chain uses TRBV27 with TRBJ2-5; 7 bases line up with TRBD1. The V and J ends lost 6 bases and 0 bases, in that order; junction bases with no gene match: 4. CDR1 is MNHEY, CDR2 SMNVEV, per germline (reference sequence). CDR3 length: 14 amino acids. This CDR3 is CASSPGQYQETQYF. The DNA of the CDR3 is TGTGCCAGCAGCCCGGGACAGTACCAAGAGACCCAGTACTTC.

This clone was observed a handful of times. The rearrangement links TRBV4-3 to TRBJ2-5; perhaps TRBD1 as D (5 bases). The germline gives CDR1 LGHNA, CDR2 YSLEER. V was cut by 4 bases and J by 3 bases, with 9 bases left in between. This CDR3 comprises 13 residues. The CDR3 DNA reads TGCGCCAGCAGCCGGGGCAGGAAAGAGACCCAGTACTTC. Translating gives CASSRGRKETQYF.

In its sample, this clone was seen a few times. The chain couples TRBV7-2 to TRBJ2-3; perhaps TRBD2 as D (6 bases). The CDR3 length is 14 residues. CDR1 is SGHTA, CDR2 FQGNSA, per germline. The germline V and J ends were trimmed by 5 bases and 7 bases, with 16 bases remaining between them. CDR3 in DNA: TGTGCCAGCAGCCCTCCCGCGGGACCAAATACGCAGTATTTT. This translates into CASSPPAGPNTQYF.

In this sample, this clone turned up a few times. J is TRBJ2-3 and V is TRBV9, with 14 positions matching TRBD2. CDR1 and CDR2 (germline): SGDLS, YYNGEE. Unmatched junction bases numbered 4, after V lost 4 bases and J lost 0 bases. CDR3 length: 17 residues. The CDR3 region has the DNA TGTGCCAGCAGCCCGGGACTAGCGGGGGTTAGCACAGATACGCAGTATTTT. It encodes CASSPGLAGVSTDTQYF.

CDR3 DNA sequence: TGTGCCAGCAGCTTACCATCGAACACTGAAGCTTTCTTT. Protein sequence: CASSLPSNTEAFF. This chain connects TRBV7-6 to TRBJ1-1; D uncertain. The CDR3 is 13 amino acids. V was shortened by 2 bases and J by 1 base, with 5 bases between the two germline ends. Germline-derived CDR1 and CDR2 are SGHVS and FNYEAQ.

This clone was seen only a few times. In DNA form, the CDR3 reads TGCGCCAGCAGCCAAGACGGACAGCCCAGGGGGACGCAGTATTTT. This encodes CASSQDGQPRGTQYF. This chain uses TRBV4-1 with TRBJ2-3, with TRBD1 matching 7 bases. The CDR3 consists of 15 residues. Germline CDR1 MGHRA, CDR2 YSYEKL. V lost 0 bases, J lost 9 bases, and 9 bases stayed unmatched.

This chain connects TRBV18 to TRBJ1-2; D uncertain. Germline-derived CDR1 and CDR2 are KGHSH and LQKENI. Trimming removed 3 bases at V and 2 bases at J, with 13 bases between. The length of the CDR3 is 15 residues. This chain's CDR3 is CASSPQTESNYGYTF. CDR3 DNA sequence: TGTGCCAGCTCACCGCAGACGGAAAGCAACTATGGCTACACCTTC.

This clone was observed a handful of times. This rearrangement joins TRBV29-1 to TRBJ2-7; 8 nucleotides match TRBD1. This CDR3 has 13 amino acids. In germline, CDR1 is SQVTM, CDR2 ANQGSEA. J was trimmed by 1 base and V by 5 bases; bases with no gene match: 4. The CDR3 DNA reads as TGCAGCGTTCGGCGGGACAGGTCCTACGAGCAGTACTTC. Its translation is CSVRRDRSYEQYF.

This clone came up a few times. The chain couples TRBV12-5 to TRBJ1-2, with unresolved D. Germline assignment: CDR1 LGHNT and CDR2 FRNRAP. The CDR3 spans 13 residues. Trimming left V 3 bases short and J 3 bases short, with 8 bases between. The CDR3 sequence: CASGFGEHYGYTF. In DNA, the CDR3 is TGTGCTAGTGGTTTTGGGGAACACTATGGCTACACCTTC.

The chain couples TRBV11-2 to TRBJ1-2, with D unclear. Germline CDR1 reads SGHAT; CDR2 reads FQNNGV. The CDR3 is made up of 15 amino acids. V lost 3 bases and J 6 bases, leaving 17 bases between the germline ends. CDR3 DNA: TGTGCCAGCAGCTTGGATGGAGGGTATGCGGATGGCTACACCTTC. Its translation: CASSLDGGYADGYTF.

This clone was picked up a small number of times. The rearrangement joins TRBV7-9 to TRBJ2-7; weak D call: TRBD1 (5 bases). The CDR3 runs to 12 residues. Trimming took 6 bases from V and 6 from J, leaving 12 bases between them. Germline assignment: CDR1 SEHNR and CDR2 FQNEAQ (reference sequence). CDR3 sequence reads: CASRVSRGEQYF. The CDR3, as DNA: TGTGCCAGCAGGGTTTCAAGGGGCGAGCAGTACTTC.

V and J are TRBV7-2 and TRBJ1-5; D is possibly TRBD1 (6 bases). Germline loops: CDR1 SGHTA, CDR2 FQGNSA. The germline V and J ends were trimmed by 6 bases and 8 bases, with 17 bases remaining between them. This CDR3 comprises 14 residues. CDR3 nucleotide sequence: TGTGCCAGCAGTGTTTCGTTAGCAGGGGAGCCCCAGCATTTT. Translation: CASSVSLAGEPQHF.

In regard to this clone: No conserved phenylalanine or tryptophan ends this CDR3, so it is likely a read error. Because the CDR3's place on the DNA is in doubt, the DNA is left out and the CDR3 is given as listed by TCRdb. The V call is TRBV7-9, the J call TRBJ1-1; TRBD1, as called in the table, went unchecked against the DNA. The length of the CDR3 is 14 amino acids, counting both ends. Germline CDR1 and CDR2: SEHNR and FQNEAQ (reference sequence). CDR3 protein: CASSLDWDRGRWFL.

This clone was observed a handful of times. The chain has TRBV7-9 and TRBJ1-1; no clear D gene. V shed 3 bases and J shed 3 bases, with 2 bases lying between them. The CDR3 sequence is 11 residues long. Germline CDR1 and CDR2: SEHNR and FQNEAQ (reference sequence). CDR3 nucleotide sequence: TGTGCCAGCAGCTTTGACACTGAAGCTTTCTTT. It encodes CASSFDTEAFF.

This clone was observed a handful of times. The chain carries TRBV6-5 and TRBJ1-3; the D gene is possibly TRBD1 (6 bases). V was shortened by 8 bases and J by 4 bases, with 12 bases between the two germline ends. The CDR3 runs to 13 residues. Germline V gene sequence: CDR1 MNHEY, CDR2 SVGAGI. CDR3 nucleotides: TGTGCCAGCTGGACAGTGGGAGGAAACACCATATATTTT. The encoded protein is CASWTVGGNTIYF.

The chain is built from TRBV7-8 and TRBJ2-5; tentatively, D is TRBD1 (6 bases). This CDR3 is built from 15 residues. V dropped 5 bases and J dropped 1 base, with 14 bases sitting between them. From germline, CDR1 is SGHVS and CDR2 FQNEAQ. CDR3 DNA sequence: TGTGCCAGCAGCAATCTAGGACAGCCCCAAGAGACCCAGTACTTC. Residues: CASSNLGQPQETQYF.

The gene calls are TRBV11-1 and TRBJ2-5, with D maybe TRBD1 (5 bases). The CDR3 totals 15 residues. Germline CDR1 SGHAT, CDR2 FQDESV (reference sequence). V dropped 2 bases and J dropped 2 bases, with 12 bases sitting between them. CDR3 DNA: TGTGCCAGCAGCTTATTCACAGGTCAGCAAGAGACCCAGTACTTC. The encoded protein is CASSLFTGQQETQYF.

CDR3 amino acids: CAWSPWGGLGSYEQYF. The CDR3 DNA is TGTGCCTGGAGTCCCTGGGGGGGTCTGGGGTCCTACGAGCAGTACTTC. The chain has TRBV30 and TRBJ2-7; 7 bases match TRBD2. Losses at the gene ends were 2 bases for V and 1 base for J; bases not matched to a gene: 11. The CDR3 has 16 amino acids. Germline CDR1 GTSNPN, CDR2 SVGIG (reference sequence).

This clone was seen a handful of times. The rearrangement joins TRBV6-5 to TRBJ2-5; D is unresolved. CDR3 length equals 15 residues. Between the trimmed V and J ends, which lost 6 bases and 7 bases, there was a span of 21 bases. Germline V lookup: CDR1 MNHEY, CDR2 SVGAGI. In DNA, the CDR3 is TGTGCCAGCAGCCCCGGGCCTCCCCGCCTTGGGACCCAGTACTTC. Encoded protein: CASSPGPPRLGTQYF.

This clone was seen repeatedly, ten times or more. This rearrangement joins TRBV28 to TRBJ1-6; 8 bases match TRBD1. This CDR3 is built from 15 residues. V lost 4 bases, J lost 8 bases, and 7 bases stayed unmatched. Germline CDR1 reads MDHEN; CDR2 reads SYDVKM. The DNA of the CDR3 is TGTGCCAGCAGTTCGCCACAGGGGGGGGATTCACCCCTCCACTTT. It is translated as CASSSPQGGDSPLHF.

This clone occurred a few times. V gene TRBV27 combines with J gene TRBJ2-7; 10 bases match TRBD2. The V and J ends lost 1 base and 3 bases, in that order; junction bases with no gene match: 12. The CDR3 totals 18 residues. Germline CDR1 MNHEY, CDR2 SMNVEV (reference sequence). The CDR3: CASSLFGSLAGENYEQYF. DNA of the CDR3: TGTGCCAGCAGTTTATTCGGGTCCCTAGCGGGGGAGAACTACGAGCAGTACTTC.

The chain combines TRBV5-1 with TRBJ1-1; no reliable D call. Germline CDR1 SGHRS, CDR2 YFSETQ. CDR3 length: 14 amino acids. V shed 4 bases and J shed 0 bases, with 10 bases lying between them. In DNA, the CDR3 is TGCGCCAGCAGCCTCCCGGCTGTGAACACTGAAGCTTTCTTT. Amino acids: CASSLPAVNTEAFF.

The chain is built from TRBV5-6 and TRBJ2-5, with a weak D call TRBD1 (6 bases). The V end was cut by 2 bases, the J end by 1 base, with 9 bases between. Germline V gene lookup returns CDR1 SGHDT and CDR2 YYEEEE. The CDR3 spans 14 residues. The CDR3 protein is CASSFLQGQETQYF. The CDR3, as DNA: TGTGCCAGCAGCTTCCTACAGGGCCAAGAGACCCAGTACTTC.

The CDR3 protein is CAWKGPMGNGYTF. CDR3 DNA: TGTGCCTGGAAGGGACCAATGGGAAATGGCTACACCTTC. The rearrangement joins TRBV30 to TRBJ1-2, with a weak D call TRBD1 (5 bases). CDR1 and CDR2 (germline): GTSNPN, SVGIG (reference sequence). The CDR3 consists of 13 residues. The V and J ends lost 4 bases and 6 bases respectively, with 15 bases between them. Full variable domain (remainder filled in from reference TRBV30 and TRBJ1-2): SQTIHQWPATLVQPVGSPLSLECTVEGTSNPNLYWYRQAAGRGLQLLFYSVGIGQISSEVPQNLSASRPQDRQFILSSKKLLLSDSGFYLCAWKGPMGNGYTFGSGTRLTVV.

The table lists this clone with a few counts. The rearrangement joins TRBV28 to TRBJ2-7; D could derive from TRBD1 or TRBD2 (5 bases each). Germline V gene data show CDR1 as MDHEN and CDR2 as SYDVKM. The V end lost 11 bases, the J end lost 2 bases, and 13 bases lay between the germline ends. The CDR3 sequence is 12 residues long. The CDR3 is CALRGRAYEQYF. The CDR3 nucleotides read TGTGCCCTCCGGGGCAGGGCCTACGAGCAGTACTTC.

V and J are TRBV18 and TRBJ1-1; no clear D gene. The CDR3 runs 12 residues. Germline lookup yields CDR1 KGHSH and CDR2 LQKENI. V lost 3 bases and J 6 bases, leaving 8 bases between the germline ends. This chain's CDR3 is CASSPIMAEAFF. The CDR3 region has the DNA TGTGCCAGCTCACCGATTATGGCTGAAGCTTTCTTT.

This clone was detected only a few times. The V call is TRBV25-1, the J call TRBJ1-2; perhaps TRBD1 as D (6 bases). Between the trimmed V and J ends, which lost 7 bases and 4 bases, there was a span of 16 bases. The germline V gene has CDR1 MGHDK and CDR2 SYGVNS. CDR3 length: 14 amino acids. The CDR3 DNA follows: TGTGCCAGCACCGGGTCGGGGGGCGCCTATGGCTACACCTTC. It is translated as CASTGSGGAYGYTF.